The present TCR beta chain was sequenced within a study of control samples from healthy donors and cancer patients. The table came from immunoSEQ multiplex PCR; TCRdb's copy has only in-frame clones and leaves some out. The sample records some 97,000 clones, roughly 90% being singletons. Between the trimmed V and J ends, which lost 3 bases and 8 bases, there was a span of 10 bases. CDR3 length: 11 amino acids. The V gene's germline CDR1 is SQVTM and CDR2 ANQGSEA. This TCR came from a woman between 50 and 59 years old in good health. The sample comprised blood. The chain couples TRBV29-1 to TRBJ1-2; no definite D call. CDR3 sequence reads: CSVDHSAGYTF. CDR3 sequence (DNA): TGCAGCGTTGACCACAGCGCGGGCTACACCTTC.